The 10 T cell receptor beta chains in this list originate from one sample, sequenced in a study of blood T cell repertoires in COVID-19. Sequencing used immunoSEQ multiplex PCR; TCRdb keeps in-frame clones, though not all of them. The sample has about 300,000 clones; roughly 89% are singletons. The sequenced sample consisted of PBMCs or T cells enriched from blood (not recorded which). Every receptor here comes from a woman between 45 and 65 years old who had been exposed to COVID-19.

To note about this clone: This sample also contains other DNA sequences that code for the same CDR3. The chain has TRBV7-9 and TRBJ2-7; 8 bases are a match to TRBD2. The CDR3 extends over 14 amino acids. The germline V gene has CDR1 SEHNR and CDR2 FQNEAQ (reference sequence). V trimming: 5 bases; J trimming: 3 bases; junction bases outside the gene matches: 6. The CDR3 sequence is CASSLKSGGYEQYF. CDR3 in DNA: TGTGCCAGCAGCCTAAAAAGCGGGGGCTACGAGCAGTACTTC.

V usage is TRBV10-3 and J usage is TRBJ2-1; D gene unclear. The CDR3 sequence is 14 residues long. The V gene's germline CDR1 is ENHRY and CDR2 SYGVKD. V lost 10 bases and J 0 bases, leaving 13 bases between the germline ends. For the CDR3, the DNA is TGTGCCACTGCCCGATCCAGCTCCTACAATGAGCAGTTCTTC. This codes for CATARSSSYNEQFF.

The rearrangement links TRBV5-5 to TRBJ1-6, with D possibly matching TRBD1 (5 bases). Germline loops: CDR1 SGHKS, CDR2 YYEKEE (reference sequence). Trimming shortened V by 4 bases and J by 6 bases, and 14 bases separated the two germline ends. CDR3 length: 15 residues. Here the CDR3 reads CASSPVEGINSPLHF. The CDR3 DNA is TGTGCCAGCAGCCCTGTGGAGGGGATTAATTCACCCCTCCACTTT.

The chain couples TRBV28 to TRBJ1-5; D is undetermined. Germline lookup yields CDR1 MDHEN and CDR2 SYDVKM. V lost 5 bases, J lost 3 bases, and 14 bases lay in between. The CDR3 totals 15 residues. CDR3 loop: CASSLQRQNNQPQHF. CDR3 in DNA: TGTGCCAGCAGTCTCCAGAGGCAGAACAATCAGCCCCAGCATTTT.

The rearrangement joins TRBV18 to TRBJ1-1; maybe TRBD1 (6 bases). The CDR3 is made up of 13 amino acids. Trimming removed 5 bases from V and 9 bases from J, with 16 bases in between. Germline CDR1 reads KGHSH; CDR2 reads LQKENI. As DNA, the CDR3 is TGTGCCAGCTCAGCCCGGGACACTTTACAAGCTTTCTTT. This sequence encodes CASSARDTLQAFF. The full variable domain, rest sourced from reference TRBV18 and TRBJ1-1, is NAGVMQNPRHLVRRRGQEARLRCSPMKGHSHVYWYRQLPEEGLKFMVYLQKENIIDESGMPKERFSAEFPKEGPSILRIQQVVRGDSAAYFCASSARDTLQAFFGQGTRLTVV.

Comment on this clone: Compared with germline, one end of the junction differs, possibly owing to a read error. The CDR3 nucleotides read TGTGCTAGCAGTTTGGGGGCCCACACAGATACGCAGTATTTT. This encodes CASSLGAHTDTQYF. This chain connects TRBV7-7 to TRBJ2-3, with D possibly TRBD1 on 6 matching bases. Per germline, CDR1 SSHAT and CDR2 FNYEAQ (reference sequence). The CDR3 length is 14 residues.

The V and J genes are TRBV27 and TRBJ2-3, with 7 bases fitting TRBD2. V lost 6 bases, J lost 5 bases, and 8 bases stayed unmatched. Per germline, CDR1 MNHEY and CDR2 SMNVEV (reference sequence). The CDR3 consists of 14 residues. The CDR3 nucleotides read TGTGCCAGCAGCGTGACTAGCAGGAGAGATACGCAGTATTTT. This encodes CASSVTSRRDTQYF.

CDR3: CASSQGGQGRANTEAFF. Written as DNA, the CDR3 is TGTGCCAGCAGCCAAGGGGGACAGGGAAGGGCAAACACTGAAGCTTTCTTT. The genes are TRBV14 and TRBJ1-1; TRBD1 matches 9 bases. The J segment lost 2 bases and the V segment lost 1 base, leaving 8 bases of the junction unmatched. Germline-derived CDR1 and CDR2 are SGHDN and FVKESK. This CDR3 is 17 amino acids long.

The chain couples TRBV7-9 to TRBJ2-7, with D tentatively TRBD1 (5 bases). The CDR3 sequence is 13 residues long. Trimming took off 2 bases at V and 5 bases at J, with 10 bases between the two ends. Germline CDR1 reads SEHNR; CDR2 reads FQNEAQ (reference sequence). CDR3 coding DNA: TGTGCCAGCAGCTTAAGTCAGGGTCACGAGCAGTACTTC. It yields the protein CASSLSQGHEQYF.

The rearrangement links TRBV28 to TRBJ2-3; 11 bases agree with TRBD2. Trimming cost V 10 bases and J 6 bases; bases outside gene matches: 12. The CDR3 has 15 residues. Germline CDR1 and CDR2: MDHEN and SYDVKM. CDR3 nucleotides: TGTGCCACCGGAGATAGCGGGGGGGCCCTTGATACGCAGTATTTT. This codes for CATGDSGGALDTQYF.